The source of this T cell receptor beta chain is a study of response to subunit inactivated influenza vaccine. Whole-study findings and limits: That few new T cells are recruited by each seasonal influenza vaccination was the authors' suggestion.

This clonotype has at least ten counts. The antigen is unknown. From germline, CDR1 is LNHNV and CDR2 YYDKDF (reference sequence). The CDR3 totals 16 residues. V lost 1 base and J 0 bases, leaving 10 bases between the germline ends. TCRdb re-called the RT-PCR reads with MiXCR, one entry per CDR3 protein. The data hold approximately 730,000 distinct CDR3 sequences, with roughly 14% observed a single time. V gene TRBV15 combines with J gene TRBJ1-5; no definite D call. The receptor comes from a man in his forties or fifties who received an inactivated influenza vaccine. The sample here was PBMCs from blood, taken around 14 days before vaccination. CDR3 residues: CATSRGQTYSNQPQHF. The CDR3 region has the DNA TGTGCCACCAGCAGAGGCCAAACTTATAGCAATCAGCCCCAGCATTTT.